This entry is about one T cell receptor beta chain. Profiled with immunoSEQ multiplex PCR; TCRdb holds only in-frame clones, not every one. Of roughly 120,000 clones detected, just over 90% appear once; the ten largest clones hold 4% to 6%. The sample originates from a study of T cell responses to AZD1222 COVID-19 vaccine. The TCR sequence derives from an adult who received the AZD1222 COVID-19 vaccine. Sequenced material: peripheral blood, taken 28 days after the second AZD1222 dose.

CDR3 region: CASSQDLRWTGELFF. CDR3 sequence (DNA): TGTGCCAGCAGCCAAGACTTAAGGTGGACCGGGGAGCTGTTTTTT. V is TRBV14 and J is TRBJ2-2; D gene ambiguous. The germline gives CDR1 SGHDN, CDR2 FVKESK. V lost 0 bases, J lost 5 bases, and 10 bases lay in between. The CDR3 extends over 15 amino acids.